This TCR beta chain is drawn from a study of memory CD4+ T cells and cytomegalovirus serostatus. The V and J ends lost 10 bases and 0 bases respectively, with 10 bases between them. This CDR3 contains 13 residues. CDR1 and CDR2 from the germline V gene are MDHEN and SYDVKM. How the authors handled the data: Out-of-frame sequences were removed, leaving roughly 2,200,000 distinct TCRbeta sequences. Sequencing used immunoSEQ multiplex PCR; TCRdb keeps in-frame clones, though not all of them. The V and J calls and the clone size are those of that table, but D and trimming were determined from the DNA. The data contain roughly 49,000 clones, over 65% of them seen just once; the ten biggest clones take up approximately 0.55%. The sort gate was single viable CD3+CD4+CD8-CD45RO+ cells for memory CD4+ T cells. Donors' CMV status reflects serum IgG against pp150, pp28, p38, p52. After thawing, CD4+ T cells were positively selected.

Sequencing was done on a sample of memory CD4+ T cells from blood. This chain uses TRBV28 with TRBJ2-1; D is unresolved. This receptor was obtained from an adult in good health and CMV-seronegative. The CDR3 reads CATGKTSYNEQFF. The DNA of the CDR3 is TGTGCCACCGGAAAAACCTCCTACAATGAGCAGTTCTTC.